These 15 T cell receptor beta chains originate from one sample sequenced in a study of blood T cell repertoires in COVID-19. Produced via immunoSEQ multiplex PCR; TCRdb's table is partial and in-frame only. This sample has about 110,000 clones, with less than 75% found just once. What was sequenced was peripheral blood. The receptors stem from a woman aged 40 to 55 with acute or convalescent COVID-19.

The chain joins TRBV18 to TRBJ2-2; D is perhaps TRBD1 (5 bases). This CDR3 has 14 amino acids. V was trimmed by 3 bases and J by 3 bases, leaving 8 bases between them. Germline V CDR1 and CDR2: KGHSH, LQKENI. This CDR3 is CASSPLQDTGELFF. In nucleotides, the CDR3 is TGTGCCAGCTCACCCCTACAGGACACCGGGGAGCTGTTTTTT.

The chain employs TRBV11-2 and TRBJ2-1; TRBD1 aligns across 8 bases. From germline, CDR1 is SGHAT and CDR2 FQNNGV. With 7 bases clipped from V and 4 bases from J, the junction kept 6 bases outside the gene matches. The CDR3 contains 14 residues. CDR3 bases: TGTGCCAGCAACAAACAGGGGGGATACAATGAGCAGTTCTTC. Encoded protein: CASNKQGGYNEQFF.

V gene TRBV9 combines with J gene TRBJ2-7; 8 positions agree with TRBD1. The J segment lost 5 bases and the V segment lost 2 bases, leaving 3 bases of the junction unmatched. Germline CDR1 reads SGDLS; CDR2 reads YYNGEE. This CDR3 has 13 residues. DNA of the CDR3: TGTGCCAGCAGCGTTGACAGGGGCAACGAGCAGTACTTC. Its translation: CASSVDRGNEQYF.

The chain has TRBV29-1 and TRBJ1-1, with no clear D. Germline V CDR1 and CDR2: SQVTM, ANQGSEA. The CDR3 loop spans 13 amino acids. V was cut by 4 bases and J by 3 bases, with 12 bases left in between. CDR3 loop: CSVGRGKDTEAFF. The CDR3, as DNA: TGCAGCGTTGGAAGAGGCAAAGACACTGAAGCTTTCTTT.

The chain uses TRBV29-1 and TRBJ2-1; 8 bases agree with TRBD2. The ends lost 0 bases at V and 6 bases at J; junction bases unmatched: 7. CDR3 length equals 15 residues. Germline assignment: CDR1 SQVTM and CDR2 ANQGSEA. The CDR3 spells CSVEDPAGVVNEQFF. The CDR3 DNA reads TGCAGCGTTGAAGATCCAGCGGGGGTAGTCAATGAGCAGTTCTTC.

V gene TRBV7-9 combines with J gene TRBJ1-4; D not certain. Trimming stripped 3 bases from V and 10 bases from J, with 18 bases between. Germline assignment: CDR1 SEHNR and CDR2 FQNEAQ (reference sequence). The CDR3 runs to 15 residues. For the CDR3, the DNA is TGTGCCAGCAGCTTTAGGCGGAGGATCCAGAGAAAACTGTTTTTT. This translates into CASSFRRRIQRKLFF.

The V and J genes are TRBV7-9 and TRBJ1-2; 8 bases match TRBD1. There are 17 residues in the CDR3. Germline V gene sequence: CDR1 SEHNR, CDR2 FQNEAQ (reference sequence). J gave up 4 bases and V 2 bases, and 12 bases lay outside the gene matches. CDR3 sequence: CASSLSSGQGELYGYTF. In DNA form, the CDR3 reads TGTGCCAGCAGCTTATCTTCAGGACAGGGCGAACTCTATGGCTACACCTTC.

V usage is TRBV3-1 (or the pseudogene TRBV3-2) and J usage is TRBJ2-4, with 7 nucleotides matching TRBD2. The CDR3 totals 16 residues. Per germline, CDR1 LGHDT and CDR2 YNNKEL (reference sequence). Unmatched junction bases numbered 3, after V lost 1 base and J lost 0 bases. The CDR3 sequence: CASSQGAGVAKNIQYF. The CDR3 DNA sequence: TGTGCCAGCAGCCAAGGGGCGGGGGTAGCCAAAAACATTCAGTACTTC.

CDR3 region: CASSGLAADDNEQFF. The CDR3 DNA follows: TGTGCCAGCAGCGGACTAGCGGCGGACGACAATGAGCAGTTCTTC. The chain links TRBV5-4 to TRBJ2-1; TRBD2 aligns across 10 bases. The CDR3 extends over 15 amino acids. Germline loops: CDR1 SGHNT, CDR2 YYREEE (reference sequence). Trimming at V came to 4 bases and at J to 5 bases, leaving 6 bases not matched to a gene.

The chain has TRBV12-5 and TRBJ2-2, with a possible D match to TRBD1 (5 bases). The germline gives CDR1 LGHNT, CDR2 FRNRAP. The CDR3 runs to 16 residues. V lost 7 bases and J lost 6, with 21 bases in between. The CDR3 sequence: CASVSLAGRVAGELFF. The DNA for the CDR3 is TGTGCTAGTGTCTCACTGGCAGGGCGAGTAGCCGGGGAGCTGTTTTTT.

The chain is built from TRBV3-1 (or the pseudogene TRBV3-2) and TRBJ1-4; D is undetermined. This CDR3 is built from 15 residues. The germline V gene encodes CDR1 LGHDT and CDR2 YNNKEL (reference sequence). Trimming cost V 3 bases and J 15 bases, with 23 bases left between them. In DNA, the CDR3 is TGTGCCAGCAGCCAGGATACTACCACGGGGAAACGAGTGTTTTTT. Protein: CASSQDTTTGKRVFF.

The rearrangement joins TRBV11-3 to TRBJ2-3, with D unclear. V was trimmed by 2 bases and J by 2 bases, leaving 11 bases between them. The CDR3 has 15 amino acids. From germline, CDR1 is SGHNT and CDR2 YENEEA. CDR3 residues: CASSLNSQYTDTQYF. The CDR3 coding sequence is TGTGCCAGCAGCTTAAATAGCCAGTACACAGATACGCAGTATTTT.

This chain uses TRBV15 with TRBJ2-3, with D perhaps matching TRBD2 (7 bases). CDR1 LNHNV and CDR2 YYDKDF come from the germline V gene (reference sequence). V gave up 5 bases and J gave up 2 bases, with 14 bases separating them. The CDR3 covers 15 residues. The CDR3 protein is CATSPRGPATDTQYF. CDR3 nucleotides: TGTGCCACCAGCCCGCGGGGGCCCGCCACAGATACGCAGTATTTT. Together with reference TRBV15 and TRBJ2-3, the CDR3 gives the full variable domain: DAMVIQNPRYQVTQFGKPVTLSCSQTLNHNVMYWYQQKSSQAPKLLFHYYDKDFNNEADTPDNFQSRRPNTSFCFLDIRSPGLGDTAMYLCATSPRGPATDTQYFGPGTRLTVL.

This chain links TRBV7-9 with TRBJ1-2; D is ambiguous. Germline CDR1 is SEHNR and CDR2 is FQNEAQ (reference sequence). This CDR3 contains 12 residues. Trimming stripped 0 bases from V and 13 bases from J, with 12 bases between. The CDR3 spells CASSLALAGSTF. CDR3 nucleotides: TGTGCCAGCAGCTTAGCACTTGCGGGGAGCACCTTC.

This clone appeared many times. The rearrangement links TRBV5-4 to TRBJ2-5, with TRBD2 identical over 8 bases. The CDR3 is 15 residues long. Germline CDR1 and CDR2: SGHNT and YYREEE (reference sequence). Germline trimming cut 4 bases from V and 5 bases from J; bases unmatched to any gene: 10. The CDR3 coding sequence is TGTGCCAGCAGCCCCGCCGGGACTAGTATCGAGACCCAGTACTTC. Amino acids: CASSPAGTSIETQYF.